Below, one T cell receptor beta chain is given with its context. The germline V and J ends were trimmed by 6 bases and 0 bases, with 11 bases remaining between them. Germline CDR1 and CDR2: MNHNS and SASEGT. CDR3 length: 14 residues. This entry comes from a study of shared clonotypes between healthy human individuals. Libraries were prepared by immunoSEQ multiplex PCR; TCRdb keeps only in-frame clonotypes and omits some of them. The repertoire holds 2 million to 2.5 million clones, with 90% to 97% as singletons. The chain combines TRBV6-1 with TRBJ1-1; no reliable D call. This TCR derives from a man between 18 and 29 years old in good health. Sequencing used naive CD4+ T cells sorted from blood. Subset in this sample: CD45RA+ positively selected. CDR3: CASSGWTVNTEAFF. DNA of the CDR3: TGTGCCAGCAGCGGCTGGACGGTGAACACTGAAGCTTTCTTT.